This passage covers 5 T cell receptor beta chains from one sample sequenced in a study of immune heterogeneity within non-small cell lung tumors (dated by TCRdb to 2016 to 2019). The TCR template was genomic DNA extracted from bulk tumor tissue, and roughly 590 ng of gDNA was amplified for each sample. During surgery, multiple biopsies were taken from each primary tumor, with sampling sites spaced as far apart as possible within the tumor mass. Patients in the study cohort, which was described as untreated, were newly diagnosed NSCLC cases going through curative surgery. Sequencing was performed on a HiSeq X Ten. The TCR beta CDR3 region was amplified with a multiplex PCR system, in which a first round of nine to ten cycles was run using 32 V-gene forward and 13 J-gene reverse primers. Using fastp at Q25 and MiXCR, TCRdb reprocessed the public reads and kept productive beta chains. CDR3 protein sequences are deduplicated, and each keeps its most common genes and DNA. Within this sample are around 2,800 distinct CDR3 sequences, with roughly 18% of them counted one time only. 9% to 15% of the sample comes from the top ten.

Input material: lung tumor tissue. All receptors derive from a woman in her forties or fifties with non-small cell lung cancer.

This clonotype is judged medium-sized (0.01 to 0.1%). The chain recombines TRBV19 with TRBJ1-1; a possible D gene is TRBD1 (5 bases). Germline assignment: CDR1 LNHDA and CDR2 SQIVND (reference sequence). Trimming pared 6 bases from V and 5 bases from J, leaving 19 bases between. This CDR3 contains 15 residues. The CDR3 nucleotides are TGTGCCAGTAGGCCCAAGACGTCAGGGAAAACTGAAGCTTTCTTT. It yields the protein CASRPKTSGKTEAFF.

As concerns this clonotype: A much larger clone lies one base from this, so it may be a read error. The chain recombines TRBV28 with TRBJ2-3; D is uncertain. Trimming cost V 6 bases and J 2 bases, with 15 bases left between them. This CDR3 region has 15 residues. Germline CDR1 reads MDHEN; CDR2 reads SYDVKM. The CDR3 sequence is CASSPPSANTDTQYF. The DNA for the CDR3 is TGTGCCAGCAGCCCCCCCAGCGCTAACACAGATACGCAGTATTTT.

As to this clonotype: Since a much larger clone is just one base distant, this may be a read error. The chain recombines TRBV20-1 with TRBJ1-2, with D tentatively TRBD1 (6 bases). The CDR3 runs to 14 residues. Trimming shortened V by 3 bases and J by 8 bases, and 19 bases separated the two germline ends. The germline gives CDR1 DFQATT, CDR2 SNEGSKA (reference sequence). In DNA, the CDR3 is TGCAGTGCTAGGAGGTGGGGGGCTATGGGGGGCTACACCTTC. It translates to CSARRWGAMGGYTF.

Sample share makes this clonotype medium-sized. This sequence joins TRBV11-2 and TRBJ2-1, with a weak D call TRBD1 (5 bases). Germline V gives CDR1 SGHAT, CDR2 FQNNGV. Trimming removed 5 bases from V and 4 bases from J, with 12 bases in between. This CDR3 has 14 amino acids. The CDR3 DNA reads TGTGCCAGCAGCCCGCTGACAGTATACAATGAGCAGTTCTTC. Amino acids: CASSPLTVYNEQFF.

By share of the sample, this clonotype is medium-sized (0.01 to 0.1%). The chain joins TRBV15 to TRBJ2-7, with D maybe TRBD2 (5 bases). The CDR3 consists of 13 residues. Between the trimmed V and J ends, which lost 4 bases and 7 bases, there was a span of 14 bases. CDR1 and CDR2 (germline): LNHNV, YYDKDF (reference sequence). The CDR3 nucleotides read TGTGCCACCAGCATTGGGAGCCCGGGGGAGCAGTACTTC. It specifies CATSIGSPGEQYF.